This TCR beta chain emerged from a study of T cells after yellow fever vaccination. Study in general: Libraries from low-cell-number fractions were prepared with the SMART-Seq v4 Ultra Low Input RNA kit. Study conclusions and caveats: Highly abundant clonotypes carried over from the bulk population could end up in FACS-sorted repertoires as contaminants.

The 5'RACE template-switching step produced TCR cDNA and added a universal primer site and UMIs. One entry per CDR3 protein, called by TCRdb with MiXCR from the 5' RACE reads. The data hold about 96,000 distinct CDR3 sequences, with roughly 9% observed a single time. Germline CDR1 MGHRA, CDR2 YSYEKL. This CDR3 region has 15 residues. V was clipped by 0 bases and J by 5 bases; unmatched bases: 7. A few counts support this clonotype. The gene calls are TRBV4-1 and TRBJ2-7, with TRBD1 matching 7 bases. The specimen was CD8+ T cells not binding an NS4B(214-222) dextramer, sorted from PBMCs, collected approximately 16 days after the first yellow fever vaccination. This TCR was sampled from a man aged 18 to 30 who received the YFV17D yellow fever vaccine. The CDR3 DNA is TGCGCCAGCAGCCAAGATGTTGGGACAGACAACGAGCAGTACTTC. This encodes CASSQDVGTDNEQYF.